This passage covers 6 T cell receptor beta chains from one sample sequenced in a study of T cell responses to AZD1222 COVID-19 vaccine. Measured with immunoSEQ multiplex PCR; TCRdb has only the in-frame clones, and not every one. This sample has roughly 87,000 clones, with about 91% found just once. The input for sequencing was peripheral blood, taken 28 days after the second AZD1222 dose. Receptor source: an adult who received the AZD1222 COVID-19 vaccine.

The rearrangement uses TRBV18 and TRBJ1-4, with D unclear. Germline V gene sequence: CDR1 KGHSH, CDR2 LQKENI. CDR3 length equals 13 residues. Trimming stripped 3 bases from V and 7 bases from J, with 9 bases between. DNA for the CDR3: TGTGCCAGCTCACCCGGGGTAGGTGAAAAACTGTTTTTT. Its protein is CASSPGVGEKLFF.

CDR3 sequence reads: CAWSSGGEQYF. The DNA of the CDR3 is TGTGCCTGGAGTTCGGGTGGCGAGCAGTACTTC. This chain uses TRBV30 with TRBJ2-7; no clear D gene. The length of the CDR3 is 11 residues. Trimming pared 2 bases from V and 6 bases from J, leaving 8 bases between. Per germline, CDR1 GTSNPN and CDR2 SVGIG (reference sequence).

The V call is TRBV9, the J call TRBJ2-2; D possibly matches TRBD1 or TRBD2 (5 bases each). The CDR3 sequence is 15 residues long. Trimming removed 4 bases at V and 6 bases at J, with 16 bases between. CDR1 and CDR2 from the germline V gene are SGDLS and YYNGEE. The chain's CDR3 is CASSSYDMGAGELFF. The CDR3, as DNA: TGTGCCAGCAGCAGTTACGACATGGGGGCCGGGGAGCTGTTTTTT.

The chain combines TRBV6-5 with TRBJ2-1, with 7 bases identical to TRBD1. The V segment lost 0 bases and the J segment 7 bases; nucleotides outside the gene matches: 9. The CDR3 sequence is 16 residues long. The germline CDR1 and CDR2 sequences are MNHEY and SVGAGI. Here the CDR3 reads CASSYSMTGWTNEQFF. CDR3 DNA sequence: TGTGCCAGCAGTTACTCTATGACAGGGTGGACGAATGAGCAGTTCTTC.

CDR3 in amino acids: CASSPTGGVGTEAFF. CDR3 in DNA: TGTGCCAGCAGTCCTACAGGGGGCGTCGGCACTGAAGCTTTCTTT. This chain links TRBV11-2 with TRBJ1-1; TRBD1 matches at 9 bases. The CDR3 is made up of 15 amino acids. Germline-derived CDR1 and CDR2 are SGHAT and FQNNGV. Losses at the gene ends were 6 bases for V and 4 bases for J; bases not matched to a gene: 9.

The CDR3 reads CASSQGQVDNSPLHF. CDR3 in DNA: TGTGCCAGCAGCCAAGGACAGGTTGATAATTCACCCCTCCACTTT. J is TRBJ1-6 and V is TRBV3-1 (or the pseudogene TRBV3-2), with D possibly being TRBD1 (6 bases). The CDR3 contains 15 residues. Deletions cut 1 base from V and 5 bases from J, with 9 bases between. Per germline, CDR1 LGHDT and CDR2 YNNKEL (reference sequence).